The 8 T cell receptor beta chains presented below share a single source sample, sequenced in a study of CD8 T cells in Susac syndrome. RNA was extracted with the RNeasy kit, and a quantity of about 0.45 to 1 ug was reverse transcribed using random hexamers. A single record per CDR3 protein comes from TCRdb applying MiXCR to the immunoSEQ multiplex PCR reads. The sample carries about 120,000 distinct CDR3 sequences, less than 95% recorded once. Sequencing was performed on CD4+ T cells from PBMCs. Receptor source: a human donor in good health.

The CDR3 region has the DNA TGTGCCAGCAGCATCTTTGGACCGGTCAGGGGGCAAGCGGTGACTGAAGCTTTCTTT. Protein product: CASSIFGPVRGQAVTEAFF. The chain carries TRBV11-2 and TRBJ1-1; TRBD1 matches at 8 bases. Germline V lookup: CDR1 SGHAT, CDR2 FQNNGV. There are 19 residues in the CDR3. The ends lost 5 bases at V and 5 bases at J; junction bases unmatched: 22.

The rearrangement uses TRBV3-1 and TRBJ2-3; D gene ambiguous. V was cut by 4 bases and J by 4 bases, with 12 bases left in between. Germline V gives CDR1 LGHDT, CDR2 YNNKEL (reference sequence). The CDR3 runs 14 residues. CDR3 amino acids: CASSPRTQADTQYF. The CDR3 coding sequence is TGTGCCAGCAGCCCGAGGACCCAGGCAGATACGCAGTATTTT.

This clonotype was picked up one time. The CDR3 reads CASSQPGLAEETQYF. The CDR3 DNA is TGTGCCAGCAGCCAGCCGGGACTAGCGGAAGAGACCCAGTACTTC. V usage is TRBV7-9 and J usage is TRBJ2-5, with TRBD2 matching over 11 bases. CDR1 is SEHNR, CDR2 FQNEAQ, per germline (reference sequence). The CDR3 runs 15 residues. V was clipped by 5 bases and J by 3 bases; unmatched bases: 5.

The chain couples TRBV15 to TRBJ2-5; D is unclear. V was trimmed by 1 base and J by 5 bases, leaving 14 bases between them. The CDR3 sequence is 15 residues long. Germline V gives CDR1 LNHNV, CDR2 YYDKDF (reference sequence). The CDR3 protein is CATSRGIDMRETQYF. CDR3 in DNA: TGTGCCACCAGCAGAGGAATTGACATGCGGGAGACCCAGTACTTC.

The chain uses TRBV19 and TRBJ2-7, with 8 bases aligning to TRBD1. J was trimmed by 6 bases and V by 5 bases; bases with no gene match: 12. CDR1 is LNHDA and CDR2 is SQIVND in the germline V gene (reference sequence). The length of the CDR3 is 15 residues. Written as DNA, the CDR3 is TGTGCCAGTAGTTCACAGGGGGTTTTCCCCGTCGAGCAGTACTTC. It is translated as CASSSQGVFPVEQYF.

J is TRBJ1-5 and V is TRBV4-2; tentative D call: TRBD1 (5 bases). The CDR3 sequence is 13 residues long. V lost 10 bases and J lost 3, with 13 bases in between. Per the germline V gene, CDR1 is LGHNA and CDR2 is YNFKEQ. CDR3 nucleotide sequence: TGTGCCACGGCTCCCGGGGCCAATCAGCCCCAGCATTTT. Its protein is CATAPGANQPQHF.

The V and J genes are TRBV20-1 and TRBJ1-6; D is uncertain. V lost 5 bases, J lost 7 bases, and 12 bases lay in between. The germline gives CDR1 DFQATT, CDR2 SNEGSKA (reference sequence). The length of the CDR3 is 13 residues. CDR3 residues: CSAWARANSPLHF. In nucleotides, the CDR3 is TGCAGTGCTTGGGCCCGGGCCAATTCACCCCTCCACTTT.

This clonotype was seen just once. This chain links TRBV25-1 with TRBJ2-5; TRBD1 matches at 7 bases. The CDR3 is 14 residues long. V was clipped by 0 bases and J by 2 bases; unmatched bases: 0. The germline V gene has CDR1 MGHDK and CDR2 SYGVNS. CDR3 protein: CASSEYRGQETQYF. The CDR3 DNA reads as TGTGCCAGCAGTGAATACAGGGGGCAAGAGACCCAGTACTTC.